This T cell receptor beta chain was documented in a study of blood T cell repertoires in COVID-19. Study background: Specimens from acute and convalescent COVID-19 originated in the United States, Italy and Spain. PBMCs, B-cell-depleted T cells, or T cells provided the cDNA or gDNA that made up the material.

This CDR3 is built from 14 residues. Between the trimmed V and J ends, which lost 9 bases and 2 bases, there was a span of 18 bases. Germline V lookup: CDR1 SGHRS, CDR2 YFSETQ. Clones were read by immunoSEQ multiplex PCR, and TCRdb kept only the in-frame ones, dropping some. The data hold some 400,000 clones, with 80% to 90% observed a single time. Seattle enrolled patients during active infection and tracked them longitudinally. The specimen sequenced was peripheral blood. The TCR comes from a woman aged 60 to 75 with COVID-19, enrolled during active disease. The gene calls are TRBV5-1 and TRBJ2-7; perhaps TRBD1 as D (6 bases). CDR3 coding DNA: TGCGCCACAAAAACCGGGACATCAACCTACGAGCAGTACTTC. Translation: CATKTGTSTYEQYF.